The 10 T cell receptor beta chains listed next were all sequenced from one sample in a study of blood T cell repertoires in COVID-19. This table comes from immunoSEQ multiplex PCR, and its TCRdb copy is limited to in-frame clones, with some not included. The sample consists of approximately 270,000 clones, 70% to 90% of them appearing once. The specimen sequenced was PBMCs or T cells enriched from blood (not recorded which). All receptors derive from a woman in her 50s who had recovered from COVID-19.

This clone was counted a few times. The chain has TRBV4-1 and TRBJ1-5, with D maybe TRBD1 (6 bases). The CDR3 extends over 15 amino acids. Germline V gives CDR1 MGHRA, CDR2 YSYEKL. V lost 3 bases and J 6 bases, leaving 15 bases between the germline ends. The CDR3 reads CASSHRAGAGQPQHF. CDR3 DNA: TGCGCCAGCAGCCATCGGGCAGGGGCGGGTCAGCCCCAGCATTTT.

Points on this clone: Other DNA sequences of this sample code for an identical CDR3. V is TRBV29-1 and J is TRBJ1-1, with 7 bases lining up with TRBD1. The CDR3 extends over 13 amino acids. From germline, CDR1 is SQVTM and CDR2 ANQGSEA. Germline trimming cut 7 bases from V and 1 base from J; bases unmatched to any gene: 6. The CDR3: CSASTGTNTEAFF. The CDR3 bases are TGCAGCGCATCGACAGGGACGAACACTGAAGCTTTCTTT.

This chain joins TRBV29-1 and TRBJ1-2; a possible D gene is TRBD1 (6 bases). Between the trimmed V and J ends, which lost 8 bases and 2 bases, there was a span of 12 bases. Germline CDR1 and CDR2: SQVTM and ANQGSEA. The CDR3 is 12 residues long. The DNA of the CDR3 is TGCAGCTCTGGGGGCGGGAACTATGGCTACACCTTC. It codes for CSSGGGNYGYTF. The entire variable domain, with the rest obtained from reference TRBV29-1 and TRBJ1-2, is as follows: SAVISQKPSRDICQRGTSLTIQCQVDSQVTMMFWYRQQPGQSLTLIATANQGSEATYESGFVIDKFPISRPNLTFSTLTVSNMSPEDSSIYLCSSGGGNYGYTFGSGTRLTVV.

The rearrangement links TRBV29-1 to TRBJ2-6; D not certain. V lost 3 bases to trimming and J lost 0 bases, with 6 bases between them. Germline-derived CDR1 and CDR2 are SQVTM and ANQGSEA. The CDR3 consists of 14 residues. The CDR3 sequence is CSVEVSSGANVLTF. The CDR3 nucleotides read TGCAGCGTTGAGGTCAGCTCTGGGGCCAACGTCCTGACTTTC.

This sequence joins TRBV12-3 or TRBV12-4 and TRBJ1-5; 8 bases fit TRBD1. The CDR3 length is 13 residues. V was clipped by 6 bases and J by 4 bases; unmatched bases: 2. The CDR3 bases are TGTGCCAGCAGGCAGGGGGCAAATCAGCCCCAGCATTTT. Amino acids: CASRQGANQPQHF.

A few counts support this clone. The rearrangement uses TRBV5-1 and TRBJ2-2; 7 nucleotides align to TRBD1. From germline, CDR1 is SGHRS and CDR2 YFSETQ. Losses at the gene ends were 2 bases for V and 0 bases for J; bases not matched to a gene: 1. CDR3 length: 15 residues. CDR3 nucleotide sequence: TGCGCCAGCAGCTTAGGGACAGCGAACACCGGGGAGCTGTTTTTT. It encodes CASSLGTANTGELFF.

This clone was counted between two and nine times. V and J are TRBV21-1 and TRBJ1-5; the D call in the table, TRBD1, was not verified against the DNA. TRBV21-1 is annotated as a pseudogene. The CDR3 covers 17 residues. The CDR3 DNA sequence: TGTGCCAGCAGCAGACGACCTATAGGGGATAGCAATCAGCCCCAGCATTTT. It codes for CASSRRPIGDSNQPQHF.

This rearrangement joins TRBV5-4 to TRBJ2-1, with 12 bases fitting TRBD2. CDR1 SGHNT and CDR2 YYREEE come from the germline V gene (reference sequence). The trim removed 4 bases at V and 7 bases at J, leaving 9 bases unmatched. This CDR3 has 16 amino acids. CDR3 region: CASSPPYGLAGNEQFF. For the CDR3, the DNA is TGTGCCAGCAGCCCTCCTTATGGACTAGCGGGGAATGAGCAGTTCTTC.

This rearrangement joins TRBV7-2 to TRBJ2-7, with D possibly TRBD2 on 5 matching bases. Per germline, CDR1 SGHTA and CDR2 FQGNSA. V dropped 5 bases and J dropped 0 bases, with 14 bases sitting between them. CDR3 length equals 15 residues. CDR3: CASSPSFGSSYEQYF. The CDR3 DNA sequence: TGTGCCAGCAGCCCATCTTTTGGGAGCTCCTACGAGCAGTACTTC. Full variable domain (missing parts from reference TRBV7-2 and TRBJ2-7): GAGVSQSPSNKVTEKGKDVELRCDPISGHTALYWYRQSLGQGLEFLIYFQGNSAPDKSGLPSDRFSAERTGGSVSTLTIQRTQQEDSAVYLCASSPSFGSSYEQYFGPGTRLTVT.

The chain employs TRBV6-5 and TRBJ2-7; weak D call: TRBD2 (5 bases). Germline V CDR1 and CDR2: MNHEY, SVGAGI. The CDR3 runs to 13 residues. Trimming removed 6 bases from V and 3 bases from J, with 12 bases in between. The CDR3 loop is CASSRPLGYEQYF. CDR3 sequence (DNA): TGTGCCAGCAGCCGACCACTAGGCTACGAGCAGTACTTC.